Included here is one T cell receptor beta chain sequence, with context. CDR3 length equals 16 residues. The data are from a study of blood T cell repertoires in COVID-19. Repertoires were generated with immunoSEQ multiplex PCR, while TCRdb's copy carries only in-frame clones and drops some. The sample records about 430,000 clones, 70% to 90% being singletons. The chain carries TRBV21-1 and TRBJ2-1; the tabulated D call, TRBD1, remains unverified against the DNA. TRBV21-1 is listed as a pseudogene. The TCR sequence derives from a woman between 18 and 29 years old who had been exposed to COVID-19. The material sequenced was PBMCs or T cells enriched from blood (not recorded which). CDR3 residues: CASSTSGTGVVGEQFF. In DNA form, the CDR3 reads TGTGCCAGCAGCACCTCCGGGACAGGGGTGGTAGGTGAGCAGTTCTTC.